Reported below is one T cell receptor beta chain. Method: immunoSEQ multiplex PCR; TCRdb's copy keeps in-frame clones and lacks some. Here the sample spans 100,000 to 130,000 clones, under 95% being singletons. This record comes from a study of OX40 agonist ivuxolimab in advanced cancers. V was shortened by 0 bases and J by 3 bases, with 15 bases between the two germline ends. There are 16 residues in the CDR3. Germline lookup yields CDR1 SQVTM and CDR2 ANQGSEA. V is TRBV29-1 and J is TRBJ2-1; a weak D match, TRBD1 (7 bases). The source is an adult with an advanced solid tumor such as melanoma, head and neck, liver or kidney cancer. The sample consisted of CD4+ or CD8+ T cells sorted from blood, taken in a trial of the OX40 agonist ivuxolimab. CDR3 coding DNA: TGCAGCGTTGAAGATCCGTGGCGGGACAGCTACAATGAGCAGTTCTTC. Protein sequence: CSVEDPWRDSYNEQFF.